This is a list of T cell receptor beta chains from one sample in a study of cytomegalovirus exposure and HLA in healthy donors. The repertoire was sequenced with immunoSEQ multiplex PCR; TCRdb's copy has only in-frame clones and lacks some. The table has over 100,000 clones, almost 70% seen once. The sequenced sample consisted of PBMCs. Receptor source: a man aged 30-40 years in good health and CMV-seropositive. Each CDR3 is given with its conserved first and last residue. The D gene is left open where the match is weak. Rows may omit the clone size; those that give it use once, few, many or a size class.

>NA|NA|TRBV9|TRBJ2-7
TGTGCCAGCAGCGTACACTCAGGGAACGAGCAGTACTTC
CASSVHSGNEQYF
>NA|TRBD1|TRBV19|TRBJ1-5
TGTGCCAGTGGGGGACAGGGAAGCAATCAGCCCCAGCATTTT
CASGGQGSNQPQHF
>NA|NA|TRBV5-1|TRBJ1-3
TGCGCCAGCAGCCCCCAGGGTGTTGGGCTCGGAAACACCATATATTTT
CASSPQGVGLGNTIYF
>NA|TRBD1|TRBV30|TRBJ1-3
TGTGCCCACCGCAGGGGGGCTGGAAACACCATATATTTT
CAHRRGAGNTIYF
>NA|TRBD2|TRBV11-3|TRBJ2-3
TGTGCCAGCAGCCAAATAGCGGGATTGTCAGATACGCAGTATTTT
CASSQIAGLSDTQYF
>NA|NA|TRBV28|TRBJ1-1
TGTGCCAGCATCCTGAGCGTATATACCACTGAAGCTTTCTTT
CASILSVYTTEAFF
>NA|NA|TRBV9|TRBJ1-1
TGTGCCAGCAGTCCGACAGGTGCAGTCACTGAAGCTTTCTTT
CASSPTGAVTEAFF
>NA|TRBD1|TRBV15|TRBJ1-4
TGTGCCACCAGCTCCAGGACAGGCAATGAAAAACTGTTTTTT
CATSSRTGNEKLFF
>NA|NA|TRBV5-4|TRBJ1-1
TGTGCCAGCAGCCCTGGAGGCGGGAGCACTGAAGCTTTCTTT
CASSPGGGSTEAFF
>NA|NA|TRBV28|TRBJ2-7
TGTGCCAGCAGTCCATGGAGCCACGAGCAGTACTTC
CASSPWSHEQYF
>NA|TRBD2|TRBV27|TRBJ2-1
TGTGCCAGCAGTTTAGATGCGGGAGGTTTCAATGAGCAGTTCTTC
CASSLDAGGFNEQFF
>NA|TRBD2|TRBV7-8|TRBJ2-2
TGTGCCAGCAGCCGAAGCGGGGGCGACACCGGGGAGCTGTTTTTT
CASSRSGGDTGELFF
>NA|NA|TRBV6-1|TRBJ1-4
TGTGCCAGCAGTGACAGGGTTACTAATGAAAAACTGTTTTTT
CASSDRVTNEKLFF
>NA|NA|TRBV7-2|TRBJ2-5
TGTGCCAGCCTGCAAAACTCCCGGGGAAAGGAGACCCAGTACTTC
CASLQNSRGKETQYF
>few|NA|TRBV2|TRBJ1-5
TGTGCCAGCACGAGGAGAGCTTCCAATCAGCCCCAGCATTTT
CASTRRASNQPQHF
>NA|TRBD1|TRBV6-1|TRBJ1-2
TGTGCCAGCAGTGCGAGGGACAGGGACTATGGCTACACCTTC
CASSARDRDYGYTF
>NA|NA|TRBV5-1|TRBJ2-5
TGCGCCAGCAGCCCAGCGGGCGGGGAGACCCAGTACTTC
CASSPAGGETQYF
>NA|TRBD2|TRBV25-1|TRBJ2-5
TGTGCCAGCAGTGAATCCCCGGGACTAGTTGCGGAGACCCAGTACTTC
CASSESPGLVAETQYF
>NA|NA|TRBV5-1|TRBJ2-7
TGCGCCAGCAGCTCCCCTATCACCTACGAGCAGTACTTC
CASSSPITYEQYF
>few|NA|TRBV7-2|TRBJ2-3
TGTGCCAGCACCTCGGGGGTAGAGACAGATACGCAGTATTTT
CASTSGVETDTQYF
>NA|NA|TRBV11-2|TRBJ2-1
TGTGCCAGCAGCTTAGGGCGGGGGCCGTACAATGAGCAGTTCTTC
CASSLGRGPYNEQFF
>NA|NA|TRBV15|TRBJ1-1
TGTGCCACCAGCAGAGACGTAGGACAAGGGGCGGTGGTGGGGACTGAAGCTTTCTTT
CATSRDVGQGAVVGTEAFF
>NA|NA|TRBV2|TRBJ2-3
TGTGCCAGCAGTGAAGCTATGTACACAGATACGCAGTATTTT
CASSEAMYTDTQYF
>NA|NA|TRBV29-1|TRBJ1-1
TGCAGCGTTGAAGATTGGGGGGGGGAGAACACTGAAGCTTTCTTT
CSVEDWGGENTEAFF
>NA|NA|TRBV9|TRBJ1-2
TGTGCCAGCAGCGTAGGAGGGGGAGCCCCCTATGGCTACACCTTC
CASSVGGGAPYGYTF
>once|NA|TRBV7-7|TRBJ2-5
TGTGCTAGCAGCTTAGGACAGTATGGGCAAGAGACCCAGTACTTC
CASSLGQYGQETQYF
>NA|NA|TRBV9|TRBJ1-2
TGTGCCAGCAGAGACGGGAGCCTCTATGGCTACACCTTC
CASRDGSLYGYTF
>NA|NA|TRBV9|TRBJ2-5
TGTGCCAGCAGCGTAGCTTTGACTCCCAGAGTCCCCCAGTACTTC
CASSVALTPRVPQYF
>NA|TRBD2|TRBV29-1|TRBJ2-3
TGCAGCGTAGCGGGGGGGCCAGATACGCAGTATTTT
CSVAGGPDTQYF
>NA|NA|TRBV5-4|TRBJ1-1
TGTGCCAGCAGCTTGCCGGGTACCAAGAACACTGAAGCTTTCTTT
CASSLPGTKNTEAFF
>once|NA|TRBV19|TRBJ1-1
TGTGCCAGTACCGCGATGGGGGGGGGAGCTTTCTTT
CASTAMGGGAFF
>few|NA|TRBV9|TRBJ2-7
TGTGCCAGCAGCGTAACGGGTGGCAACTCCTACGAGCAGTACTTC
CASSVTGGNSYEQYF
>NA|NA|TRBV28|TRBJ1-2
TGTGCCAGCAGTTCGCTGCGACGGACTCCTAACTATGGCTACACCTTC
CASSSLRRTPNYGYTF
>NA|NA|TRBV11-2|TRBJ2-5
TGTGCCAGCAGCCTTTGGGGGACTGAAGAGACCCAGTACTTC
CASSLWGTEETQYF
>NA|TRBD2|TRBV11-2|TRBJ2-5
TGTGCCAGCAGCCGCGGGGGACTCCCGCAAGAGACCCAGTACTTC
CASSRGGLPQETQYF
>NA|TRBD1|TRBV27|TRBJ1-5
TGTGCCAGCAGCTTACGACAGGGGGCGCTTGGAAATCAGCCCCAGCATTTT
CASSLRQGALGNQPQHF
>NA|NA|TRBV6-1|TRBJ2-7
TGTGCCAGCAGTGAGACCTTCCGGGACAACAGCCTGGCCCAACACTACGAGCAGTACTTC
CASSETFRDNSLAQHYEQYF
>few|NA|TRBV5-4|TRBJ1-5
TGTGCCAGCAGCTTGGGGGGGGGCAGGGCCGTTAATCAGCCCCAGCATTTT
CASSLGGGRAVNQPQHF
>NA|NA|TRBV20-1|TRBJ1-2
TGCAGCCCCGACTATGGCTACACCTTC
CSPDYGYTF
>medium-sized|NA|TRBV6-6|TRBJ1-3
TGTGCCAGCAGTTTAACAGGAGCTTCCTCTGGAAACACCATATATTTT
CASSLTGASSGNTIYF
>NA|TRBD2|TRBV27|TRBJ2-1
TGTGCCAGCCGACTAGCGGGGGGTTACAATGAGCAGTTCTTC
CASRLAGGYNEQFF
>NA|NA|TRBV6-4|TRBJ2-2
TGTGCCAGCAGTGACGCCCCAGGGACAAGGAACACCGGGGAGCTGTTTTTT
CASSDAPGTRNTGELFF
>once|NA|TRBV6-5|TRBJ2-5
TGTGCCAGCAGTCCAACACAGGGTATGGGAGAGACCCAGTACTTC
CASSPTQGMGETQYF
>NA|NA|TRBV29-1|TRBJ2-2
TGCAGCGTTGTTTTCAGAGAGGGCCTGACCGGGGAGCTGTTTTTT
CSVVFREGLTGELFF
>NA|TRBD1|TRBV7-9|TRBJ1-4
TGTGCCAGCAGCTTAGCTTCGACAGGGGGCCCTGAAAAACTGTTTTTT
CASSLASTGGPEKLFF
>NA|NA|TRBV5-6|TRBJ2-5
TGTGCCAGCAGCCTTAGTCTACAAGAGACCCAGTACTTC
CASSLSLQETQYF